This T cell receptor (beta chain) derives from a study of PD-L1 blockade in urothelial cancer. Across the study: Patients' histories included 0 to 3 prior chemotherapy regimens. Once treatment had started, blood was analyzed at 3 weeks (second dose) and again at 6 weeks.

Time point denoted: peripheral blood 6 weeks after treatment start. The patients had locally advanced or metastatic urothelial carcinoma. Generated by immunoSEQ multiplex PCR, the TCRdb table keeps only in-frame clones and is missing some. The repertoire holds under 85,000 clones, with more than 85% as singletons. This CDR3 is built from 15 residues. Germline-derived CDR1 and CDR2 are SGHRS and YFSETQ. The V and J ends lost 4 bases and 3 bases, in that order; junction bases with no gene match: 3. The origin of this receptor is a woman older than 75 with urothelial cancer. The chain employs TRBV5-1 and TRBJ2-3; 12 bases line up with TRBD1. The material was PBMCs, obtained around atezolizumab (anti-PD-L1) treatment. The CDR3 region is CASSGTGGRTDTQYF. In DNA form, the CDR3 reads TGCGCCAGCAGCGGGACAGGGGGCCGAACAGATACGCAGTATTTT.